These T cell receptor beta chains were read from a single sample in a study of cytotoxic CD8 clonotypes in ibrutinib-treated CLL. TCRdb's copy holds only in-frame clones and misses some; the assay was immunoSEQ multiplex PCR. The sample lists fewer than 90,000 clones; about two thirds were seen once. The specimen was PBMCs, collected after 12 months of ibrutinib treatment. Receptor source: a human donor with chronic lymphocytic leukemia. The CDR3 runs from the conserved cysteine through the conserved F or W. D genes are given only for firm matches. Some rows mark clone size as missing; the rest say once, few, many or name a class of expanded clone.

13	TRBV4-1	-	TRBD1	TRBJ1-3	TGCGCCAGCAGCCCATGGACAGGCCTCACCATATATTTT	CASSPWTGLTIYF
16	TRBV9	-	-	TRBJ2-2	TGTGCCAGCAGCGTGGGGACCCACGCAGGGGCCGGGGAGCTGTTTTTT	CASSVGTHAGAGELFF
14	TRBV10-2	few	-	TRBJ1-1	TGCGCCAGCAGTGAACCAAAGGGGTGGTCTGAAGCTTTCTTT	CASSEPKGWSEAFF
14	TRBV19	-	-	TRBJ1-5	TGTGCCAGTAGTTCGCTACTTGTCGCTCAGCCCCAGCATTTT	CASSSLLVAQPQHF
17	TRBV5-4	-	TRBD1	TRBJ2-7	TGTGCCAGCACCTTTGGGACATTTGGGACAGGGAACTACGAGCAGTACTTC	CASTFGTFGTGNYEQYF
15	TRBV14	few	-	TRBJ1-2	TGTGCCAGCAGCCAAGGAGCTTGGGCACGCTATGGCTACACCTTC	CASSQGAWARYGYTF
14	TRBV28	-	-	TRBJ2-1	TGTGCCAGCAGTGAGGCACAGCCCTACAATGAGCAGTTCTTC	CASSEAQPYNEQFF
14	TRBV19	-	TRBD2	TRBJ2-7	TGTGCCAGTAGGCCGGGACTAGCACGGGACGAGCAGTACTTC	CASRPGLARDEQYF
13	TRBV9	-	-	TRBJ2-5	TGTGCCAGCAGCAAACTCAGTGGGGAGACCCAGTACTTC	CASSKLSGETQYF
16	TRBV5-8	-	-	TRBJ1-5	TGTGCCAGCAGCTTGGGTCAGGAGGGGGGCAATCAGCCCCAGCATTTT	CASSLGQEGGNQPQHF
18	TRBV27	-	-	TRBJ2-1	TGTGCCAGCAGTTTCGAGCCTTCGTGGGGGCTCTCCTACAATGAGCAGTTCTTC	CASSFEPSWGLSYNEQFF
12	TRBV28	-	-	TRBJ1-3	TGTGCCAGCCAAGAGCCCGGAAACACCATATATTTT	CASQEPGNTIYF
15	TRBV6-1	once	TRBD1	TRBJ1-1	TGTGCCAGCAGTGAAGCCTTCGGGACAGGGGGCAGAGCTTTCTTT	CASSEAFGTGGRAFF
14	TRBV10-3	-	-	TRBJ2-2	TGTGCCATCAGTGAGGCGGGGGCGCCGGGGGAGCTGTTTTTT	CAISEAGAPGELFF
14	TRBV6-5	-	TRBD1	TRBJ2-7	TGTGCCAGCAGTTTCGTGGGACAGGGGGCCGAGCAGTACTTC	CASSFVGQGAEQYF